This entry is about one T cell receptor beta chain. Its antigen is undetermined. Here immunoSEQ multiplex PCR was the method, and the copy in TCRdb shows in-frame clones only, minus some. The sample yields about 88,000 clones, 85% to 95% seen once. This sample stems from a study of PD-L1 blockade in urothelial cancer. Study observations and caveats: Enhanced expansion of tumor-associated blood clones at 3 weeks characterized durable-benefit patients. Pretreatment TCR clonality in blood under the median foretold superior survival.

V trimming: 4 bases; J trimming: 4 bases; junction bases outside the gene matches: 6. CDR3 length equals 14 residues. Germline-derived CDR1 and CDR2 are WNHNN and SYGVQD (reference sequence). The specimen comprised PBMCs, sampled around atezolizumab (anti-PD-L1) treatment. This chain uses TRBV10-1 with TRBJ2-7; 8 positions agree with TRBD1. The source of this sequence is a man in his sixties with urothelial cancer. CDR3 region: CASSATRGRYEQYF. CDR3 DNA: TGCGCCAGCAGTGCTACCAGGGGGCGATACGAGCAGTACTTC.